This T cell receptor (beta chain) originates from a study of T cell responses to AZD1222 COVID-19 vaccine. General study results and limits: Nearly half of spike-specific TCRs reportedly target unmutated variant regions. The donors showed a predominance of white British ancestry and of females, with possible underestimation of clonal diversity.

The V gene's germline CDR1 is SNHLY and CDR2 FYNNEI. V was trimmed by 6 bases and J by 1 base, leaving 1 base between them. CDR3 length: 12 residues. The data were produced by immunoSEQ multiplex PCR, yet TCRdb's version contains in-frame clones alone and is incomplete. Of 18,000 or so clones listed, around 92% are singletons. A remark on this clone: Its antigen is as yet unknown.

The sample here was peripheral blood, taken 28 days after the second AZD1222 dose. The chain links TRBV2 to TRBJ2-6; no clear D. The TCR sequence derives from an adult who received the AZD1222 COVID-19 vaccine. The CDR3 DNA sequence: TGTGCCAGCAGGTCTGGGGCCAACGTCCTGACTTTC. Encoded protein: CASRSGANVLTF.